Listed below are T cell receptor beta chains from one sample, sequenced in a study of T cell responses to AZD1222 COVID-19 vaccine. TCRdb's table, derived via immunoSEQ multiplex PCR, lists solely in-frame clones and lacks some. The sample consists of about 120,000 clones, roughly 91% of them appearing once. The sample consisted of peripheral blood, taken on day 0 of AZD1222 vaccination. The source is an adult in good health. Each CDR3 is given with its conserved first and last residue. A D gene is named only where the DNA matches it firmly. Not every row has a clone size; where given, it reads once, few, many or a size class.

V	J	size	D	DNA	CDR3
TRBV18	TRBJ2-1	NA	NA	TGTGCCAGCTCACCACCGGAGGCGGCCTCCTACAATGAGCAGTTCTTC	CASSPPEAASYNEQFF
TRBV2	TRBJ2-7	NA	NA	TGTGCCAGCACGGATGTAGGCAGGGCCTACGAGCAGTACTTC	CASTDVGRAYEQYF
TRBV5-4	TRBJ1-4	NA	NA	TGTGCCAGCAGCTTTGGGGGGGAAAAACTGTTTTTT	CASSFGGEKLFF
TRBV29-1	TRBJ2-7	NA	NA	TGCAGCGCCAGCGGCCGCAGGGGGGGTAGGAGCGAGCAGTACTTC	CSASGRRGGRSEQYF
TRBV6-1	TRBJ2-1	NA	NA	TGTGCCAGCAGTGAAGCGCTCACGGCCTTCAGGTACTACAATGAGCAGTTCTTC	CASSEALTAFRYYNEQFF
TRBV12-5	TRBJ1-2	NA	NA	TGTGCTAGTGGTTTGGGACCCCAAATCGATTTTGACTATGGCTACACCTTC	CASGLGPQIDFDYGYTF
TRBV19	TRBJ1-5	NA	NA	TGTGCCAGTAAACAGGGTCCTAGCAATCAGCCCCAGCATTTT	CASKQGPSNQPQHF
TRBV7-6	TRBJ2-2	NA	NA	TGTGCCAGCAGCAAACAGGGTAGCACCGGGGAGCTGTTTTTT	CASSKQGSTGELFF
TRBV6-5	TRBJ2-3	NA	TRBD1	TGTGCCTGCGACAGGGTTAGGGATACGCAGTATTTT	CACDRVRDTQYF
TRBV2	TRBJ1-2	few	NA	TGTGCCAGCAGGCCGAGGGGCCTTGCTAACTATGGCTACACCTTC	CASRPRGLANYGYTF
TRBV5-1	TRBJ1-1	NA	NA	TGCGCCAGCAGCTTGGACAGAGAAGGTGAAGCTTTCTTT	CASSLDREGEAFF
TRBV11-3	TRBJ2-7	few	NA	TGTGCCAGCAGCTTAGAGGGTGTGGACTTC	CASSLEGVDF
TRBV29-1	TRBJ1-1	NA	TRBD1	TGCAGCGCTCCCTCCTTGACAGGGCCTACCAACACTGAAGCTTTCTTT	CSAPSLTGPTNTEAFF
TRBV7-2	TRBJ2-5	NA	TRBD1	TGTGCCAGCAGCTTACAAGTGGACAGGTCGGAGACCCAGTACTTC	CASSLQVDRSETQYF
TRBV6-2/TRBV6-3	TRBJ2-1	NA	NA	TGTGCCAGCAGTTACGGCAGGGGGGTCCACAATGAGCAGTTCTTC	CASSYGRGVHNEQFF
TRBV28	TRBJ1-6	NA	TRBD1	TGTGCCAGCAGTTTTGTGGCAGGGGGAAATTCACCCCTCCACTTT	CASSFVAGGNSPLHF
TRBV18	TRBJ1-3	NA	NA	TGTGCCAGCTCACGGGAAACAAACACCATATATTTT	CASSRETNTIYF
TRBV19	TRBJ1-1	NA	NA	TGTGCCAGTAGTATCGCGGGGGGCAACACTGAAGCTTTCTTT	CASSIAGGNTEAFF
TRBV19	TRBJ2-2	NA	TRBD1	TGTGCCAGTAGAAACAGGGGGCCGAGCGGGGAGCTGTTTTTT	CASRNRGPSGELFF
TRBV24-1	TRBJ2-3	NA	NA	TGTGCCACCAGTGATCCGGCCCGAGGGGATACGCAGTATTTT	CATSDPARGDTQYF
TRBV24-1	TRBJ1-2	NA	NA	TGTGCCACCAGTGACGACGACTATGGCTACACCTTC	CATSDDDYGYTF
TRBV6-2/TRBV6-3	TRBJ1-5	NA	TRBD1	TGTGCCAGCAGTCCCCCAGGACAGGGGCTCCCTGAGCAGCCCCAGCATTTT	CASSPPGQGLPEQPQHF
TRBV21-1	TRBJ1-2	NA	NA	TGTGCCAGCAGCGAAGTGGGGGGACCGCGGGGCTACACCTTC	CASSEVGGPRGYTF
TRBV4-1	TRBJ2-2	NA	TRBD2	TGCGCCAGCAGCCAAGCCCCCCCCCGGCTAGCGGGGGGAACCGGGGAGCTGTTTTTT	CASSQAPPRLAGGTGELFF
TRBV2	TRBJ1-6	NA	TRBD1	TGTGCCAGCAGTGTCGACGGTCGGACAGGAGGCTCCTATAATTCACCCCTCCACTTT	CASSVDGRTGGSYNSPLHF
TRBV4-1	TRBJ1-2	NA	NA	TGCGCCAGCAGCCCTACTTCAGGGGCGGGCTATGGCTACACCTTC	CASSPTSGAGYGYTF
TRBV7-2	TRBJ1-3	NA	TRBD1	TGTGCCAGCAGCCCCCGGACAGGCTCTGGAAACACCATATATTTT	CASSPRTGSGNTIYF
TRBV2	TRBJ1-5	NA	NA	TGTGCCAGCAGTGAAGGAGGTTATAGCAATCAGCCCCAGCATTTT	CASSEGGYSNQPQHF
TRBV7-9	TRBJ2-1	NA	NA	TGTGCCAGCAGCTTAGTGGGGACGACTGAGCAGTTCTTC	CASSLVGTTEQFF
TRBV9	TRBJ2-1	NA	NA	TGTGCCAGCAGCGTAGAGGCGGGCTCCTACAATGAGCAGTTCTTC	CASSVEAGSYNEQFF
TRBV19	TRBJ1-1	NA	TRBD1	TGTGCCAGTTCGACAGGGAGCGCTGAAGCTTTCTTT	CASSTGSAEAFF
TRBV5-4	TRBJ1-2	NA	TRBD1	TGTGCCAGCAGCCTGGCCTCGACAGGGGGGGTTGGCTACACCTTC	CASSLASTGGVGYTF